Following are 17 T cell receptor beta chains from one sample sequenced in a study of beta chain features in type 1 diabetes. Isolated RNA was reverse transcribed in full, so expressed TCRB transcripts were sequenced. The data were produced by immunoSEQ multiplex PCR, yet TCRdb's version contains in-frame clones alone and is incomplete. The sample yields about 900,000 clones, roughly a sixth seen once. The sequenced sample was naive CD4+ T cells from blood. The receptors come from a woman aged 18-29 years in good health.

The chain is built from TRBV7-9 and TRBJ1-5; 12 bases fit TRBD1. J was trimmed by 5 bases and V by 7 bases; bases with no gene match: 6. The CDR3 is 15 amino acids. Germline V CDR1 and CDR2: SEHNR, FQNEAQ (reference sequence). CDR3 protein: CASTSGQGAHQPQHF. The CDR3 DNA reads TGTGCCAGCACCTCGGGACAGGGGGCCCATCAGCCCCAGCATTTT.

This clone was seen a few times. This chain joins TRBV18 and TRBJ2-1; 8 bases fit TRBD2. The V segment lost 3 bases and the J segment 5 bases; nucleotides outside the gene matches: 6. Per germline, CDR1 KGHSH and CDR2 LQKENI. There are 15 residues in the CDR3. In nucleotides, the CDR3 is TGTGCCAGCTCACCGACTAGCGCTTTCGACAATGAGCAGTTCTTC. It codes for CASSPTSAFDNEQFF.

This clone was found a few times. V is TRBV2 and J is TRBJ2-1; D perhaps matches TRBD2 (6 bases). Germline assignment: CDR1 SNHLY and CDR2 FYNNEI. V shed 2 bases and J shed 4 bases, with 15 bases lying between them. The CDR3 totals 16 residues. The chain's CDR3 is CASSESRGARYNEQFF. For the CDR3, the DNA is TGTGCCAGCAGTGAATCACGCGGGGCCCGATACAATGAGCAGTTCTTC.

This chain connects TRBV7-2 to TRBJ2-3; 9 bases line up with TRBD1. The junction had 4 bases not matched to a gene; V was cut back by 5 bases and J by 4 bases. Germline CDR1 is SGHTA and CDR2 is FQGNSA. The CDR3 sequence is 14 residues long. The CDR3 DNA sequence: TGTGCCAGCAGCCCTGGACAGGGGCCAGATACGCAGTATTTT. This sequence encodes CASSPGQGPDTQYF.

This clone appeared a few times. This chain links TRBV5-1 with TRBJ2-7; 11 bases match TRBD1. The CDR3 loop spans 16 amino acids. Germline-derived CDR1 and CDR2 are SGHRS and YFSETQ. Trimming removed 7 bases from V and 3 bases from J; junction bases left unmatched: 12. The CDR3 DNA reads TGCGCCAGCGGTCTCAGTCCCGGGACAGGGGGCTACGAGCAGTACTTC. Its protein is CASGLSPGTGGYEQYF. Based on the CDR3 plus reference TRBV5-1 and TRBJ2-7, the full variable domain is KAGVTQTPRYLIKTRGQQVTLSCSPISGHRSVSWYQQTPGQGLQFLFEYFSETQRNKGNFPGRFSGRQFSNSRSEMNVSTLELGDSALYLCASGLSPGTGGYEQYFGPGTRLTVT.

The rearrangement links TRBV29-1 to TRBJ2-4; D might be TRBD1 (6 bases). The CDR3 has 12 residues. From germline, CDR1 is SQVTM and CDR2 ANQGSEA. V lost 5 bases, J lost 8 bases, and 13 bases lay in between. CDR3 coding DNA: TGCAGCGTTCGGGCCGAGGGGGACATTCAGTACTTC. This gives the protein CSVRAEGDIQYF.

This clone was detected only a few times. The J gene is TRBJ2-1, the V gene TRBV11-2; no firm D call. The CDR3 length is 17 residues. CDR1 and CDR2 (germline): SGHAT, FQNNGV. Trimming removed 3 bases at V and 0 bases at J, with 15 bases between. The CDR3 loop is CASSFTLLDSSYNEQFF. As DNA, the CDR3 is TGTGCCAGCAGCTTCACTTTATTGGATAGCTCCTACAATGAGCAGTTCTTC.

This chain links TRBV9 with TRBJ2-3; a weak D match, TRBD2 (5 bases). Germline assignment: CDR1 SGDLS and CDR2 YYNGEE. Trimming stripped 4 bases from V and 1 base from J, with 16 bases between. The CDR3 extends over 16 amino acids. For the CDR3, the DNA is TGTGCCAGCAGCTCGCTCGGGGTTAGGGGCACAGATACGCAGTATTTT. Amino acid sequence: CASSSLGVRGTDTQYF.

The gene calls are TRBV11-3 and TRBJ2-3, with 9 positions matching TRBD2. The V segment lost 2 bases and the J segment 6 bases; nucleotides outside the gene matches: 3. The germline V gene has CDR1 SGHNT and CDR2 YENEEA. There are 14 residues in the CDR3. The CDR3 DNA reads TGTGCCAGCAGCTTAACTAGCGGGCGGGATACGCAGTATTTT. Its protein is CASSLTSGRDTQYF.

The table lists this clone with a few counts. The chain carries TRBV15 and TRBJ1-4; D unresolved. V was clipped by 1 base and J by 5 bases, with 8 bases between them. From germline, CDR1 is LNHNV and CDR2 YYDKDF (reference sequence). The CDR3 spans 14 residues. The CDR3 DNA follows: TGTGCCACCAGCAGAGCCCAACGAAATGAAAAACTGTTTTTT. This codes for CATSRAQRNEKLFF.

This clone has a count of ten or more. The same CDR3 can be traced to other DNA sequences in this sample. DNA of the CDR3: TGTGCCATCAGTGGGCTAGCAGGGGACAATGAGCAGTTCTTC. It encodes CAISGLAGDNEQFF. J is TRBJ2-1 and V is TRBV10-3, with D possibly matching TRBD1 (6 bases). Germline CDR1 reads ENHRY; CDR2 reads SYGVKD. The CDR3 has 14 amino acids. Trimming took 4 bases from V and 5 from J, leaving 12 bases between them.

In this sample, this clone turned up a few times. The chain employs TRBV9 and TRBJ2-7; D might be TRBD1 (5 bases). The CDR3 runs 15 residues. Germline V gene sequence: CDR1 SGDLS, CDR2 YYNGEE. Trimming took 2 bases from V and 0 from J, leaving 12 bases between them. The CDR3 region has the DNA TGTGCCAGCAGCGTTTCGGACACTTCCTCCTACGAGCAGTACTTC. It codes for CASSVSDTSSYEQYF.

The chain is built from TRBV27 and TRBJ2-7; tentatively, D is TRBD1 or TRBD2 (5 bases each). CDR3 length equals 13 residues. Trimming pared 8 bases from V and 5 bases from J, leaving 16 bases between. Germline CDR1 reads MNHEY; CDR2 reads SMNVEV (reference sequence). The CDR3 DNA reads as TGTGCCAGCCGGCCGTGGGGGTCCGACGAGCAGTACTTC. Amino acids: CASRPWGSDEQYF.

This clone was seen once. The V gene is TRBV19, the J gene TRBJ2-1; the match to TRBD2 covers 11 bases. With 11 bases clipped from V and 6 bases from J, the junction kept 6 bases outside the gene matches. This CDR3 comprises 13 residues. Germline CDR1 is LNHDA and CDR2 is SQIVND (reference sequence). This chain's CDR3 is CAARLAGTNEQFF. CDR3 DNA sequence: TGTGCCGCGAGACTAGCGGGAACCAATGAGCAGTTCTTC. The full variable domain, its missing parts supplied by reference TRBV19 and TRBJ2-1, is DGGITQSPKYLFRKEGQNVTLSCEQNLNHDAMYWYRQDPGQGLRLIYYSQIVNDFQKGDIAEGYSVSREKKESFPLTVTSAQKNPTAFYLCAARLAGTNEQFFGPGTRLTVL.

This clone was seen only a few times. The rearrangement links TRBV7-2 to TRBJ2-7; 12 positions agree with TRBD2. The ends lost 5 bases at V and 10 bases at J; junction bases unmatched: 6. The CDR3 length is 13 residues. Germline values: CDR1 SGHTA, CDR2 FQGNSA. The CDR3 reads CASSPTSGSPQYF. In nucleotides, the CDR3 is TGTGCCAGCAGCCCGACTAGCGGGAGTCCCCAGTACTTC. Full variable domain (missing parts from reference TRBV7-2 and TRBJ2-7): GAGVSQSPSNKVTEKGKDVELRCDPISGHTALYWYRQSLGQGLEFLIYFQGNSAPDKSGLPSDRFSAERTGGSVSTLTIQRTQQEDSAVYLCASSPTSGSPQYFGPGTRLTVT.

In its sample, this clone was seen a few times. The V and J genes are TRBV18 and TRBJ2-5, with TRBD1 matching 7 bases. The germline gives CDR1 KGHSH, CDR2 LQKENI. Trimming cost V 3 bases and J 5 bases; bases outside gene matches: 9. This CDR3 is 15 amino acids long. CDR3 region: CASSPPQGNGETQYF. In DNA, the CDR3 is TGTGCCAGCTCACCCCCACAGGGGAATGGGGAGACCCAGTACTTC.

This clone was seen a few times. V is TRBV21-1 and J is TRBJ2-7; the table's D call, TRBD1, was not checked against the DNA. TRBV21-1 is marked as a pseudogene. CDR3 length: 15 amino acids. The CDR3 DNA follows: TGTGCCAGCAGCACCTCAGGGGGCGTCGGCTACGAGCAGTACTTC. This gives the protein CASSTSGGVGYEQYF.